These 15 T cell receptor beta chains share one sample of origin, sequenced in a study of T cell responses to AZD1222 COVID-19 vaccine. The data were produced by immunoSEQ multiplex PCR, yet TCRdb's version contains in-frame clones alone and is incomplete. The repertoire holds some 120,000 clones, with around 89% as singletons. Sequenced here: peripheral blood, sampled 28 days after the second AZD1222 dose. The receptors were sampled from an adult who received the AZD1222 COVID-19 vaccine.

The rearrangement links TRBV7-9 to TRBJ2-2; TRBD2 matches 7 bases. Germline V lookup: CDR1 SEHNR, CDR2 FQNEAQ (reference sequence). Unmatched junction bases numbered 4, after V lost 3 bases and J lost 3 bases. The CDR3 spans 15 residues. CDR3 nucleotide sequence: TGTGCCAGCAGCTTGACAGCGGGATACACCGGGGAGCTGTTTTTT. It codes for CASSLTAGYTGELFF.

This clone came up once. The CDR3 is CSVEQLSGANVLTF. The CDR3 coding sequence is TGCAGCGTTGAGCAGCTATCTGGGGCCAACGTCCTGACTTTC. V gene TRBV29-1 combines with J gene TRBJ2-6; unclear D gene. Germline loops: CDR1 SQVTM, CDR2 ANQGSEA. The CDR3 runs 14 residues. The V end lost 3 bases, the J end lost 1 base, and 7 bases lay between the germline ends.

The chain joins TRBV7-2 to TRBJ2-1; 10 bases agree with TRBD2. V trimming: 3 bases; J trimming: 4 bases; junction bases outside the gene matches: 3. Germline assignment: CDR1 SGHTA and CDR2 FQGNSA. This CDR3 region has 15 residues. The CDR3 spells CASSLGTSVYNEQFF. CDR3 nucleotides: TGTGCCAGCAGCTTGGGGACTAGCGTTTACAATGAGCAGTTCTTC.

The gene calls are TRBV6-5 and TRBJ1-3; D gene uncertain. Trimming cost V 11 bases and J 0 bases, with 8 bases left between them. The CDR3 loop spans 12 amino acids. Germline V CDR1 and CDR2: MNHEY, SVGAGI. CDR3: CAAGSSGNTIYF. CDR3 DNA sequence: TGTGCCGCCGGAAGCTCTGGAAACACCATATATTTT.

The J gene is TRBJ1-2, the V gene TRBV20-1, with D perhaps TRBD1 (5 bases). The V end lost 7 bases, the J end lost 3 bases, and 9 bases lay between the germline ends. The germline CDR1 and CDR2 sequences are DFQATT and SNEGSKA (reference sequence). The CDR3 has 11 residues. The CDR3 DNA is TGCAGTGGCCAGGGAGACTATGGCTACACCTTC. This translates into CSGQGDYGYTF.

The chain carries TRBV10-1 and TRBJ2-7; tentatively, D is TRBD1 (5 bases). V lost 6 bases, J lost 2 bases, and 23 bases lay in between. CDR1 WNHNN and CDR2 SYGVQD come from the germline V gene (reference sequence). CDR3 length equals 17 residues. The CDR3 here is CASSQGWGTGQPYEQYF. CDR3 nucleotide sequence: TGCGCCAGCAGCCAGGGCTGGGGAACCGGGCAGCCCTACGAGCAGTACTTC.

This sequence joins TRBV30 and TRBJ1-2, with 9 bases identical to TRBD1. This CDR3 comprises 17 residues. After removal of 2 bases from V and 4 bases from J, the junction contained 14 bases not matched to a gene. Germline V gene sequence: CDR1 GTSNPN, CDR2 SVGIG (reference sequence). The CDR3 here is CAWSKVVRQGVPYGYTF. The CDR3 DNA reads TGTGCCTGGAGTAAGGTCGTCCGACAGGGGGTGCCCTATGGCTACACCTTC.

The chain carries TRBV7-9 and TRBJ2-1; TRBD2 matches 7 bases. Germline CDR1 is SEHNR and CDR2 is FQNEAQ (reference sequence). The junction had 1 base not matched to a gene; V was cut back by 3 bases and J by 2 bases. The CDR3 has 14 residues. The CDR3 DNA follows: TGTGCCAGCAGCTTGGGGGGGACCTACAATGAGCAGTTCTTC. It translates to CASSLGGTYNEQFF.

V and J are TRBV12-3 or TRBV12-4 and TRBJ2-1; 7 nucleotides align to TRBD1. The length of the CDR3 is 13 residues. J gave up 3 bases and V 6 bases, and 2 bases lay outside the gene matches. This CDR3 is CASRRTGYNEQFF. The CDR3 nucleotides read TGTGCCAGCAGGAGGACAGGCTACAATGAGCAGTTCTTC.

The chain joins TRBV5-6 to TRBJ1-3, with D maybe TRBD1 (5 bases). V gave up 8 bases and J gave up 6 bases, with 15 bases separating them. Germline CDR1 is SGHDT and CDR2 is YYEEEE. The CDR3 covers 13 residues. CDR3 nucleotides: TGTGCCAGTCACATGGGGGTTGCAAACACCATATATTTT. This translates into CASHMGVANTIYF.

The CDR3 coding sequence is TGTGCCAGCAGTCTACTAGGGTTAGGAAACATTCAGTACTTC. It yields the protein CASSLLGLGNIQYF. The chain is built from TRBV6-5 and TRBJ2-4; D may be TRBD2 (5 bases). V lost 5 bases, J lost 6 bases, and 14 bases lay in between. The CDR3 is made up of 14 amino acids. Germline values: CDR1 MNHEY, CDR2 SVGAGI.

The chain carries TRBV11-2 and TRBJ1-4; D ambiguous. This CDR3 contains 14 residues. Trimming shortened V by 1 base and J by 8 bases, and 11 bases separated the two germline ends. Germline V gives CDR1 SGHAT, CDR2 FQNNGV. CDR3 sequence: CASSLGEAKEKLFF. The CDR3, as DNA: TGTGCCAGCAGCTTAGGAGAAGCGAAGGAAAAACTGTTTTTT.

The chain has TRBV11-3 and TRBJ2-7, with TRBD2 matching 7 bases. Germline assignment: CDR1 SGHNT and CDR2 YENEEA. V shed 0 bases and J 4 bases; nucleotides not matched to a gene: 12. This CDR3 has 17 residues. The chain's CDR3 is CASSLEGSGGDYYEQYF. In DNA, the CDR3 is TGTGCCAGCAGCTTAGAGGGTAGCGGAGGGGACTATTACGAGCAGTACTTC.

V usage is TRBV3-1 (or the pseudogene TRBV3-2) and J usage is TRBJ1-2; 12 nucleotides align to TRBD1. CDR1 is LGHDT and CDR2 is YNNKEL in the germline V gene (reference sequence). CDR3 length: 16 amino acids. V dropped 1 base and J dropped 6; count of bases not matched to a gene: 6. The CDR3 sequence: CASSQGLGTGGNGYTF. The CDR3, as DNA: TGTGCCAGCAGCCAAGGCCTCGGGACAGGGGGCAATGGCTACACCTTC.

The chain joins TRBV24-1 to TRBJ2-5; unclear D gene. Germline V gene sequence: CDR1 KGHDR, CDR2 SFDVKD. With 5 bases removed from V and 1 base from J, the gap between germline ends came to 7 bases. This CDR3 contains 13 residues. CDR3 protein: CATSVPGQETQYF. CDR3 DNA: TGTGCCACCAGTGTTCCGGGCCAAGAGACCCAGTACTTC.